This TCR beta chain was sequenced in a study of T cells after yellow fever vaccination. The V gene lost 0 bases and the J gene lost 3 bases, with 18 bases spanning the gap. The CDR3 is 17 residues long. Germline CDR1 is SGHNT and CDR2 is YYREEE (reference sequence). This clonotype was picked up a small number of times. Its target is unknown. Regarding the study as a whole: A small share of clonotypes appeared in both CD4 and CD8 compartments. It was the secondary response that reached its peak faster, day 5 versus 15, but it was weaker.

Synthesis of TCR cDNA relied on 5'RACE template switching, which attached a universal primer site and UMIs. TCRdb used MiXCR to reprocess the 5' RACE reads, holding one entry per CDR3 protein. In the table there are some 500,000 distinct CDR3 sequences, roughly 14% of which are singletons. J is TRBJ2-5 and V is TRBV5-4, with D perhaps assigned TRBD1 or TRBD2 (5 bases each). Material: PBMCs, obtained on the day of the yellow fever booster vaccination. The clonotype originates from a man aged 30 to 39 who received the YFV17D yellow fever vaccine. The CDR3 sequence is CASSLASWDGLEETQYF. Written as DNA, the CDR3 is TGTGCCAGCAGCTTGGCGTCCTGGGACGGCCTCGAAGAGACCCAGTACTTC.